The present TCR beta chain was sequenced within a study of type 1 regulatory T cells. Across the whole study: T-allo10 is an in vitro-generated, Tr1-enriched CD4 T cell product specific for alloantigen.

In the case of this clonotype: Antigen specificity is unknown.

V lost 1 base and J lost 3; bases outside the gene matches: 1. The germline V gene encodes CDR1 DFQATT and CDR2 SNEGSKA (reference sequence). CDR3 size: 15 residues. TCRdb used MiXCR to reprocess the reads, holding one entry per CDR3 protein. The repertoire holds about 62,000 distinct CDR3 sequences, with 62% as singletons. Sequenced input: cultured non-Tr1 T cells, either the whole culture or a sorted T cell fraction (not recorded which). The sequence was collected from a human donor in good health. The V call is TRBV20-1, the J call TRBJ2-3; 13 bases line up with TRBD2. The DNA for the CDR3 is TGCAGTGCTAGAGCGACTAGCGGGAGGACAGATACGCAGTATTTT. It encodes CSARATSGRTDTQYF.